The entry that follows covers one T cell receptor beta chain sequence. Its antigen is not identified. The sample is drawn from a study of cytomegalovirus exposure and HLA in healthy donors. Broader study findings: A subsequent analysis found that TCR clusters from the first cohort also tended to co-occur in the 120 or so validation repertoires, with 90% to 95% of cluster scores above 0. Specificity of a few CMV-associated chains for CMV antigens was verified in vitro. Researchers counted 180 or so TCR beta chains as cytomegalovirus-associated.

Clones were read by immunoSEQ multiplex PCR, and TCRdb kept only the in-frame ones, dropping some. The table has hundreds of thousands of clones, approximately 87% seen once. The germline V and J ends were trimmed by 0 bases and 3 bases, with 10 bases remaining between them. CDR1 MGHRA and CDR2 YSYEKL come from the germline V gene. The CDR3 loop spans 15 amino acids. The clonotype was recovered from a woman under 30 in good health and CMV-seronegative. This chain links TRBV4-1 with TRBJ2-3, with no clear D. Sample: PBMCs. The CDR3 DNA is TGCGCCAGCAGCCAAGAGGACCGTGGGACAGATACGCAGTATTTT. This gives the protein CASSQEDRGTDTQYF.